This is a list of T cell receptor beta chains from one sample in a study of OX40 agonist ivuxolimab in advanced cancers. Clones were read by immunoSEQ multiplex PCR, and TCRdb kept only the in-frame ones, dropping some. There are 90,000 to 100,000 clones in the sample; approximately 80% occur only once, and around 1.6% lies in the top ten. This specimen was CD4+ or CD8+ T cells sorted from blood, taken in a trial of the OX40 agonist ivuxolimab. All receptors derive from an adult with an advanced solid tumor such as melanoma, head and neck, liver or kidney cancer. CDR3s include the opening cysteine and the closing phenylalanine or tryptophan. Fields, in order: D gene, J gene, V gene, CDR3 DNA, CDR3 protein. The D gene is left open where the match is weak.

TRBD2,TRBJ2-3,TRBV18,TGTGCCAGCTCACCGACTAGCGGGATAGCAGATACGCAGTATTTT,CASSPTSGIADTQYF
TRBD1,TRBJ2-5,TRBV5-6,TGTGCCAGCCAAAATCTCGGACAGGGGGTTGTAAGAAAGACCCAGTACTTC,CASQNLGQGVVRKTQYF
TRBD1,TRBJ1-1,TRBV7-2,TGTGCCAGCAGCTTACAGGGGGCGGACACTGAAGCTTTCTTT,CASSLQGADTEAFF
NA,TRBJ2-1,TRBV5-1,TGCGCCAGCAGCCCGGTCACAGGGAGCAATGAGCAGTTCTTC,CASSPVTGSNEQFF
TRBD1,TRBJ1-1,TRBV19,TGTGCCAGCCCGCCGAGGAGGACAGGGAACACTGAAGCTTTCTTT,CASPPRRTGNTEAFF
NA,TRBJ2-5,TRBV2,TGTGCCAGCAGTCCCCAGCGGGAGACCCAGTACTTC,CASSPQRETQYF
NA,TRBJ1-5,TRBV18,TGTGCCAGCTCATCCAACCAGTATCAGCCCCAGCATTTT,CASSSNQYQPQHF
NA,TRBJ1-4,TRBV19,TGTGCCAGTTCGGGGATCAGGGGAAGAGAAAAACTGTTTTTT,CASSGIRGREKLFF
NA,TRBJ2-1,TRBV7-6,TGTGCCAGCAGCAGACAGATTTACAATGAGCAGTTCTTC,CASSRQIYNEQFF
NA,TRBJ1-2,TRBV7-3,TGTGCCAGCAGCTTAGCAGGGGCCGGGTATGGCTACACCTTC,CASSLAGAGYGYTF
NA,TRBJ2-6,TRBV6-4,TGTGCCAGCAGTGACGGGGGGCGCGGTGGGGCCAACGTCCTGACTTTC,CASSDGGRGGANVLTF
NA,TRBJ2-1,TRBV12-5,TGTGCTAGTGGTTTGGTACCCGATGGGAAGACTGGATACAATGAGCAGTTCTTC,CASGLVPDGKTGYNEQFF
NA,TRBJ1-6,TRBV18,TGTGCCAGCTCACCAAGTGTCAAGGGCTCACCCCTCCACTTT,CASSPSVKGSPLHF
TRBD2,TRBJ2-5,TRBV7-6,TGTGCCAGCACCCTAGAGGTAGCGGGGGGCATGCGGCAAGAGACCCAGTACTTC,CASTLEVAGGMRQETQYF
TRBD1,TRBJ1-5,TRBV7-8,TGTGCCAGCAGCGCAACAGGGGGTTATAGCAATCAGCCCCAGCATTTT,CASSATGGYSNQPQHF
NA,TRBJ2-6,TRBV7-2,TGTGCCAGCAGCCCAAACGCCGGGACTGGCGGGGCCAACGTCCTGACTTTC,CASSPNAGTGGANVLTF
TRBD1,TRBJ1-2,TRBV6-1,TGTGCCAGCAGGGGGTTTGGGACAGAGAACTATGGCTACACCTTC,CASRGFGTENYGYTF